This TCR beta chain was identified in a study of cytomegalovirus exposure and HLA in healthy donors. The wider study: It was reported in a later analysis that the same platform had been used for the approximately 110 validation repertoires as for the 550 to 700 first-cohort repertoires. Study findings and constraints: Some public TCRs appeared in many individuals, while most sequences were rare.

Germline V lookup: CDR1 SGHAT, CDR2 FQNNGV. V shed 3 bases and J shed 1 base, with 12 bases lying between them. The CDR3 extends over 15 amino acids. These donors were members of the 120-subject validation cohort, a group separate from the approximately 700-subject first cohort. This clone was counted only a few times. Its antigen is unknown. Using immunoSEQ multiplex PCR, the repertoire was profiled, and TCRdb retains in-frame clones only, with some absent. The data show roughly 150,000 clones, about four fifths seen once. The sequenced sample was PBMCs. The rearrangement joins TRBV11-2 to TRBJ1-1; D is unclear. The receptor's source is a man aged 25 to 40 in good health and CMV-seropositive. The CDR3 here is CASSFDTNRNTEAFF. CDR3 coding DNA: TGTGCCAGCAGCTTCGACACGAACCGGAACACTGAAGCTTTCTTT.